This TCR beta chain was retrieved from a study of OX40 agonist ivuxolimab in advanced cancers. Study summary: Patients assigned to dose escalation were diagnosed with hepatocellular carcinoma, melanoma, renal cell or head and neck cancer. Study findings and constraints: Patients who responded partially at 0.1-3.0 mg/kg showed clonal expansion ranking among the lowest. At 0.1 to 3.0 mg/kg and by week 6, CD4+ and CD8+ T cells in the blood had expanded clonally.

CDR3 size: 15 residues. Unmatched junction bases numbered 6, after V lost 2 bases and J lost 8 bases. The V gene's germline CDR1 is LNHDA and CDR2 SQIVND (reference sequence). As regards this clone: Its target is not known.

Measured with immunoSEQ multiplex PCR; TCRdb has only the in-frame clones, and not every one. This table holds roughly 56,000 clones, about 85% found once. Specimen: CD4+ or CD8+ T cells sorted from blood, collected in a trial of the OX40 agonist ivuxolimab. The chain links TRBV19 to TRBJ2-1; TRBD1 aligns across 10 bases. This clonotype originated in an adult with an advanced solid tumor such as melanoma, head and neck, liver or kidney cancer. The CDR3 here is CASSITGTGAHEQFF. The CDR3, as DNA: TGTGCCAGTAGTATAACCGGGACAGGGGCCCATGAGCAGTTCTTC.